This T cell receptor (beta chain) was sequenced for a study of OX40 agonist ivuxolimab in advanced cancers. About the full investigation: Ivuxolimab, which targeted the costimulatory receptor OX40 (CD134), was an agonistic, fully human IgG2 monoclonal antibody. Among the roughly 50 dose-escalation patients, around 20 had hepatocellular carcinoma, 15 or so melanoma, 9 renal cell carcinoma and 9 head and neck cancer. The paper reports the monotherapy dose-escalation portion (N = 52 patients) of the phase I ivuxolimab trial. The purpose of peripheral TCRbeta sequencing was to test whether ivuxolimab changed TCR sequence diversity and led to clonal T-cell expansion. The dose-escalation cohort was about 86% male with a mean age of roughly 62 years, ranging from about 23 to 85. Patients were allowed to have had prior anti-PD-1, anti-PD-L1 or anti-CTLA-4 therapy, and approximately 40% of the dose-escalation patients had previously received checkpoint inhibitors. Intravenous ivuxolimab was administered to patients every 2 weeks at six dose levels: 0.01, 0.1, 0.3, 1.5, 3 and 10 mg/kg. Partial responses occurred in three dose-escalation patients: two with cutaneous melanoma and one with hepatocellular carcinoma.

As to this clone: Its antigen target is currently unknown. Base-call qualities are not available, and no considerably larger clone is one nucleotide away.

Patients with a history of autoimmune disease or receiving systemic immunosuppression were excluded from the trial. Peripheral blood for TCR sequencing was drawn from every dose cohort at baseline, at cycle 4 day 1 and at cycle 7 day 1. The samples were taken from a phase I, first-in-human, multicenter, open-label dose-escalation trial of ivuxolimab. The trial enrolled adults with locally advanced or metastatic head and neck squamous cell, hepatocellular, melanoma or renal cell carcinoma. CD4+ and CD8+ T cells were sorted separately from peripheral blood before TCR sequencing. For sequencing of the TCRbeta CDR3 region, genomic DNA was extracted from the sorted cells. The immunoSEQ Assay was used to sequence the TCRbeta CDR3 regions. TCRdb's version of the immuneACCESS table is confined to in-frame rearrangements and falls short of the full clone set. An unresolved V gene accounts for under half of the shortfall where checked; the remainder is of unknown origin. This sample gives 58,000 or so clones in total; about four fifths of them show up just once. The leading ten clones occupy about 4.3% of the sample.

The paper as a whole reports these results and caveats: At doses of 0.1 to 3.0 mg/kg, clonal expansion of both CD4+ and CD8+ blood T cells was observed from baseline to week 6. Low levels of normalized T-cell clonal expansion were also shown by some nonresponding patients. After ivuxolimab, more expanded clones were found on average in CD8+ T cells than in CD4+ T cells. In partial responders in the 0.1-3.0 mg/kg groups, normalized peripheral clonal expansion was found to be among the lowest, especially among CD8+ T cells. The antigen specificity of the clonally expanded peripheral T cells was not determined.

The input for sequencing was CD4+ or CD8+ T cells sorted from blood, taken in a trial of the OX40 agonist ivuxolimab. This clonotype was obtained from an adult with an advanced solid tumor such as melanoma, head and neck, liver or kidney cancer.

The DNA sequence is as follows: TGTGCCAGCAGTGAAGGGAGGTATCAGCCCCAGCATTTT. This is translated as CASSEGRYQPQHF. The chain couples TRBV6-1 to TRBJ1-5, with the D gene not clear enough to name. The CDR3 covers 13 residues, taking in both the cysteine and the phenylalanine. The entry retains the CDR3 DNA only, 39 bases that are in frame from base 1. The trim is 1 base for V and 5 bases for J, with a gap of 6 bases between the germline ends. CDR1 and CDR2 were assigned from the germline V gene as MNHNS and SASEGT.